The subject of this entry is one T cell receptor beta chain. Antigen: not known. In patients chosen for sequencing, flow cytometry had shown CD8+CD57+ cell expansion. Trimming took off 2 bases at V and 0 bases at J, with 11 bases between the two ends. CDR1 is SGHTA and CDR2 is FQGTGA in the germline V gene. The CDR3 covers 16 residues. The record originates from a study of CD8+CD57+ T cells in acquired aplastic anemia. Study-level background: Sorted CD4+ and CD8+ cell DNA averaged about 3 ug. Findings of the study overall: The number of CD8+ CDR3 sequences shared by patients and controls was twenty-nine.

The template for TCR beta VDJ and CDR3 sequence profiling was genomic DNA. MiXCR, applied by TCRdb to the reads, yields one record per CDR3 protein. The sample holds 250,000 to 350,000 distinct CDR3 sequences; approximately 60% are singletons and the top ten take under 1.5%. The sequence came from a human donor with aplastic anemia. The chain combines TRBV7-3 with TRBJ2-1; D is ambiguous. Material: sorted CD4+, CD8+, or CD8+CD57+ T cells (not recorded which) from PBMCs. In nucleotides, the CDR3 is TGTGCCAGCAGCTTAGGGGTCCCAAGCTCCTACAATGAGCAGTTCTTC. Protein product: CASSLGVPSSYNEQFF.